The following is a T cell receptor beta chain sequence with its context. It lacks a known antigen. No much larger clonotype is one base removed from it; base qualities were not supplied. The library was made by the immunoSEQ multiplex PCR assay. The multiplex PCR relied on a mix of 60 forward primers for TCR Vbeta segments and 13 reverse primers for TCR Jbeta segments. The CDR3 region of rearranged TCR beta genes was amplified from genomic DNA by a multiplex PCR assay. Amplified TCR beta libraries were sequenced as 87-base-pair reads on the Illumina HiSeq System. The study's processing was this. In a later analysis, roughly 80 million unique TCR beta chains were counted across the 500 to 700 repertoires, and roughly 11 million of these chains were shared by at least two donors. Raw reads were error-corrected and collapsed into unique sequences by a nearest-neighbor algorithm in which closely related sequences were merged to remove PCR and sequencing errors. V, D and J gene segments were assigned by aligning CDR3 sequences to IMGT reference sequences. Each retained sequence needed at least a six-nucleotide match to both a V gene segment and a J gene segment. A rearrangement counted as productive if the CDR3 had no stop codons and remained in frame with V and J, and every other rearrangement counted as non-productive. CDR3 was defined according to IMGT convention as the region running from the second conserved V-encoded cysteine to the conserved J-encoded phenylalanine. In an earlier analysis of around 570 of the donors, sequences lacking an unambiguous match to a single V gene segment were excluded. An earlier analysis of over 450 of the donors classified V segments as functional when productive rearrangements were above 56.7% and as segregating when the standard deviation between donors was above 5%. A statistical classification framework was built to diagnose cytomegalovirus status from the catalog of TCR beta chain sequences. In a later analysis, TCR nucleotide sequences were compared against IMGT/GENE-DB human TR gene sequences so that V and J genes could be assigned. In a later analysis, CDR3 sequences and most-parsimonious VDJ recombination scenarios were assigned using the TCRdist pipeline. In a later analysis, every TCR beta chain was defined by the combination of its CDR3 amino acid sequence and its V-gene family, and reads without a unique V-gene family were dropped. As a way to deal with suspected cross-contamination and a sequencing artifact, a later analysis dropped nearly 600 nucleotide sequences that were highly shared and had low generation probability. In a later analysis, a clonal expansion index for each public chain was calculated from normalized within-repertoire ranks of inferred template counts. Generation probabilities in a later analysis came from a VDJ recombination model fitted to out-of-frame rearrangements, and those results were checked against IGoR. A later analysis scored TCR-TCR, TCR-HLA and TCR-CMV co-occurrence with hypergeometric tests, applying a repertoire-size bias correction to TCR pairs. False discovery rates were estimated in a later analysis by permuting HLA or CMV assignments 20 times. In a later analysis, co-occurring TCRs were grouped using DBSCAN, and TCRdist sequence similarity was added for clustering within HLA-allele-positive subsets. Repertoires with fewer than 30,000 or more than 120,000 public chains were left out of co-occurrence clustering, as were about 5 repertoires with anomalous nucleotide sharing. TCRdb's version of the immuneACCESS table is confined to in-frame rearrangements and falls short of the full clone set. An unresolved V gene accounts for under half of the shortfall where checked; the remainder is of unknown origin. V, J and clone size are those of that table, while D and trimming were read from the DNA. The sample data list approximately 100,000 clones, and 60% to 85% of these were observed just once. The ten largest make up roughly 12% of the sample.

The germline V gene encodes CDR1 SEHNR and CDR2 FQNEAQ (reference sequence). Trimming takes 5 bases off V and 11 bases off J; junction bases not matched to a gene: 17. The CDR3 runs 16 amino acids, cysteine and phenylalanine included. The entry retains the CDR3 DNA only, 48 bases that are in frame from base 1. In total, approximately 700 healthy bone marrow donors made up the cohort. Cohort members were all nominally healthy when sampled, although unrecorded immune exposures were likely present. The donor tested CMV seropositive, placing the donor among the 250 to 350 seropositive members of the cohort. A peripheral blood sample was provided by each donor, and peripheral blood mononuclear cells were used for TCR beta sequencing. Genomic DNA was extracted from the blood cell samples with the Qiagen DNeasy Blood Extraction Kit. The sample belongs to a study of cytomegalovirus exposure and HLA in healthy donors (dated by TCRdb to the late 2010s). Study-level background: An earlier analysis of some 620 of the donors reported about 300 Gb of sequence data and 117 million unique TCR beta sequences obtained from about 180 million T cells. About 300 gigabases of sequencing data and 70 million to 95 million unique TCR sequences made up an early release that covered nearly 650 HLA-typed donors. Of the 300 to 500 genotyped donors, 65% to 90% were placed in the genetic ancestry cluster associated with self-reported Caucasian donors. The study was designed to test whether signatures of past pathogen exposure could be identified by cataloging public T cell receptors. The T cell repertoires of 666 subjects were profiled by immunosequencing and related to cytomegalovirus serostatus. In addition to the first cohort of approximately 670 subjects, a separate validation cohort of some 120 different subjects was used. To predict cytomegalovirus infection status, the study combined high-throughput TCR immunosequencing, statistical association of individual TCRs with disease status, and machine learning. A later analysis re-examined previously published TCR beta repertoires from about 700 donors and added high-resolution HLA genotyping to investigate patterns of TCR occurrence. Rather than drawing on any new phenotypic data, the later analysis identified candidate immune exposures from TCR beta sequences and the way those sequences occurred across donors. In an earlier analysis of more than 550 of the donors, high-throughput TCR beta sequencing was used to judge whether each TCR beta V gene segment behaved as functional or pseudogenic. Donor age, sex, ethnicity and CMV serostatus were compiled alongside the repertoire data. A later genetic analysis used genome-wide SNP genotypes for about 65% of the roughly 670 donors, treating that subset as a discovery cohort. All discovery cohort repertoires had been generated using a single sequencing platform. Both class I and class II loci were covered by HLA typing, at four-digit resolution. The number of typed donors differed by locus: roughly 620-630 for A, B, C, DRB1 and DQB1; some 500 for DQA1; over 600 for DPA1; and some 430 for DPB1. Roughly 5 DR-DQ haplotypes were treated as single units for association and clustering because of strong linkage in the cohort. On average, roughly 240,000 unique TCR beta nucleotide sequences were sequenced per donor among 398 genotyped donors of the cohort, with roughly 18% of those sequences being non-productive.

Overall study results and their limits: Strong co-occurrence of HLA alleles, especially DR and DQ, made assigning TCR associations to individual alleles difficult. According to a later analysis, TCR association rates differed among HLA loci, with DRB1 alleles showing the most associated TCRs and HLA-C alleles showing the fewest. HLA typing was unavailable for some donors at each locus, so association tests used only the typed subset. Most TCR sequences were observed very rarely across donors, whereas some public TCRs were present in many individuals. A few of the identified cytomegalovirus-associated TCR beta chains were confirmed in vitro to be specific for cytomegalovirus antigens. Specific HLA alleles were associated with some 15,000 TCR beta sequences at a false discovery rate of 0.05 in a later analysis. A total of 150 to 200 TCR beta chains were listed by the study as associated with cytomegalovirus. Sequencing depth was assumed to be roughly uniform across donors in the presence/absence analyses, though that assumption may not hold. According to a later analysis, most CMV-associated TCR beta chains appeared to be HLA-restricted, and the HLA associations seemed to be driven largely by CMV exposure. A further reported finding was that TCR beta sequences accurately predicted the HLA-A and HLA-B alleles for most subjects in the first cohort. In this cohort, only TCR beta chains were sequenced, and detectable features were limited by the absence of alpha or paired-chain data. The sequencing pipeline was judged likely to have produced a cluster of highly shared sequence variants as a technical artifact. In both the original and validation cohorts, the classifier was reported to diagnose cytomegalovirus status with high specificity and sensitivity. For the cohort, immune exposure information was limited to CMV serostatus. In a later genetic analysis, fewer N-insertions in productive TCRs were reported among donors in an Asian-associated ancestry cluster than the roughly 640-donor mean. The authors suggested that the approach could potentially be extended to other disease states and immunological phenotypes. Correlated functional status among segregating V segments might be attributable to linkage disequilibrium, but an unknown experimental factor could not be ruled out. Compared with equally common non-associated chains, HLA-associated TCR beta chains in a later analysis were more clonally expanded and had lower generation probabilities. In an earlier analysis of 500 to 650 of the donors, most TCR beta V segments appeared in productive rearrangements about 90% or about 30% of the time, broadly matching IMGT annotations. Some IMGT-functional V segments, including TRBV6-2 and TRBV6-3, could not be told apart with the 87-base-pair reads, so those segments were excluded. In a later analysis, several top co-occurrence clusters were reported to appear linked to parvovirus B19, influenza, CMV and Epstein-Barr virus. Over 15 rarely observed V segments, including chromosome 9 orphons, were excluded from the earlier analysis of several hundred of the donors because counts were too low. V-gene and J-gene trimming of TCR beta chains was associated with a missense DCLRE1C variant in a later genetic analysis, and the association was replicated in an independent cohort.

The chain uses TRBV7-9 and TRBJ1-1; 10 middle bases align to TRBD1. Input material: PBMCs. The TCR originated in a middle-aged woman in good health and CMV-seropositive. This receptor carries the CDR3 CASSAQGIGTGVWAFF. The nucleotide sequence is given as TGTGCCAGCAGCGCCCAAGGTATCGGGACAGGGGTATGGGCTTTCTTT.